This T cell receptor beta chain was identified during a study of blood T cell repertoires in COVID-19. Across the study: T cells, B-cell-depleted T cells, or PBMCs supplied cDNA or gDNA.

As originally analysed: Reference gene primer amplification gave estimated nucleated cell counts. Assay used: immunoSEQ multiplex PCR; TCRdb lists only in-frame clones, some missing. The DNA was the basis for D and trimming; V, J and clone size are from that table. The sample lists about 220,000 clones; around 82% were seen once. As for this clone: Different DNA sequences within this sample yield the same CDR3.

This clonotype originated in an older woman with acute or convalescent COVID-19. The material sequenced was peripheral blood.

The CDR3 DNA is TGTGCCAGTAGTCCAGGGAACTATGGCTACACCTTC. Its translation: CASSPGNYGYTF. The chain combines TRBV19 with TRBJ1-2, with D maybe TRBD1 (5 bases). Trimming cost V 5 bases and J 2 bases, with 6 bases left between them. The CDR3 runs 12 residues. CDR1 LNHDA and CDR2 SQIVND come from the germline V gene (reference sequence).